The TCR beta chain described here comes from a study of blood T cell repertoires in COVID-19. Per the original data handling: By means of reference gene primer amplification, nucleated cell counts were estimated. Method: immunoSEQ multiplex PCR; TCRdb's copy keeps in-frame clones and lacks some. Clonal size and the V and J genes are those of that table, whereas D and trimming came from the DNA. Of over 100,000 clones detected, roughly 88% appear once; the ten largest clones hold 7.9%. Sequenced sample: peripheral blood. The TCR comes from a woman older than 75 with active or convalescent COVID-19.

CDR3 nucleotides: TGTGCCTGGACTGGCAGGGGGCCATTGTCCTACAATGAGCAGTTCTTC. Encoded protein: CAWTGRGPLSYNEQFF. The chain carries TRBV30 and TRBJ2-1; 8 bases align to TRBD1. CDR3 size: 16 residues. Germline V gene sequence: CDR1 GTSNPN, CDR2 SVGIG (reference sequence). The J segment lost 1 base and the V segment lost 4 bases, leaving 9 bases of the junction unmatched.